This TCR beta chain was recovered during a study of cytomegalovirus exposure and HLA in healthy donors. Study-level findings and limits: TCR beta sequences numbering around 15,000 were associated with HLA alleles at 0.05 false discovery rate in a later analysis. With further analysis later on, most CMV-associated TCR beta chains appeared HLA-restricted.

Primers for the PCR totalled 60 Vbeta and 13 Jbeta. Sequenced by immunoSEQ multiplex PCR; TCRdb stores in-frame clones only, minus some. The sample records 150,000 to 200,000 clones, 68% being singletons. Notes on this clone: What it binds is unknown.

Germline V gives CDR1 SSHAT, CDR2 FNYEAQ (reference sequence). The CDR3 runs to 17 residues. Germline trimming cut 5 bases from V and 0 bases from J; bases unmatched to any gene: 5. The sample consisted of PBMCs. The chain joins TRBV7-7 to TRBJ2-6; 9 bases match TRBD1. This TCR was sampled from a man aged 45 to 65 in good health and CMV-seronegative. The CDR3 sequence: CASSPGTGNSGANVLTF. Here the CDR3 DNA reads TGTGCCAGCAGCCCCGGGACAGGGAACTCTGGGGCCAACGTCCTGACTTTC.